This note documents a single T cell receptor (beta chain) sequence. The germline gives CDR1 SGHDT, CDR2 YYEEEE. Trimming removed 2 bases from V and 2 bases from J; junction bases left unmatched: 7. The CDR3 loop spans 17 amino acids. TCRdb's table, derived via immunoSEQ multiplex PCR, lists solely in-frame clones and lacks some. The sample lists 100,000 to 150,000 clones; 85% were seen once. This sample is part of a study of blood T cell repertoires in COVID-19. The chain joins TRBV5-6 to TRBJ2-3; 11 bases map to TRBD2. The sequencing sample was made of peripheral blood. The clonotype was recovered from a man at least 80 years old with active or convalescent COVID-19. The DNA of the CDR3 is TGTGCCAGCAGCTTTGGAATGGGACTAGCGGACACAGATACGCAGTATTTT. Amino acid sequence: CASSFGMGLADTDTQYF.